The rows below give T cell receptor beta chains drawn from one sample of a study of blood T cell repertoires in COVID-19. Method: immunoSEQ multiplex PCR; TCRdb's copy keeps in-frame clones and lacks some. The repertoire includes 250,000 or so clones, about nine tenths of them detected once, and about 8.8% sits in the top ten. The sequenced sample was peripheral blood. The origin of the receptors is a man aged 40-50 years with active or convalescent COVID-19. Both conserved end residues are trimmed from each CDR3. Each record gives: V gene, clone size, CDR3 length, J gene, CDR3 protein. Size is stated for part of the rows, as once, few or many counts, or as a class when the clone is expanded.

V: TRBV5-1
size: -
length: 12
J: TRBJ1-5
CDR3: ASSSLGGDQPQH

V: TRBV28
size: -
length: 13
J: TRBJ2-3
CDR3: ASRSGGVGTDTQY

V: TRBV10-3
size: -
length: 14
J: TRBJ2-1
CDR3: AISPDRGGRYNEQF

V: TRBV27
size: -
length: 13
J: TRBJ2-2
CDR3: ASSPRPTGTGELF

V: TRBV5-1
size: -
length: 14
J: TRBJ2-1
CDR3: ASSLPTSRDYNEQF

V: TRBV6-1
size: -
length: 11
J: TRBJ2-7
CDR3: ASSERSLYEQY

V: TRBV18
size: -
length: 12
J: TRBJ2-1
CDR3: ASSPRGLYNEQF

V: TRBV27
size: -
length: 10
J: TRBJ2-2
CDR3: ASSFRTGELF

V: TRBV9
size: -
length: 11
J: TRBJ1-3
CDR3: ASSQGFGNTIY

V: TRBV7-9
size: few
length: 9
J: TRBJ2-7
CDR3: ASSPLYEQY

V: TRBV11-3
size: -
length: 16
J: TRBJ2-7
CDR3: ASSLAQGGTRTPYEQY

V: TRBV27
size: -
length: 12
J: TRBJ1-2
CDR3: ASSGQGSGGGYT

V: TRBV28
size: -
length: 15
J: TRBJ1-5
CDR3: ASRREPGGSSNQPQH

V: TRBV28
size: -
length: 12
J: TRBJ2-7
CDR3: ASSYDRDRYEQY

V: TRBV28
size: few
length: 12
J: TRBJ1-6
CDR3: ASSLGVGGSPLH

V: TRBV28
size: -
length: 11
J: TRBJ1-1
CDR3: ASRDTGNTEAF

V: TRBV6-5
size: -
length: 13
J: TRBJ1-1
CDR3: ASRDRVDGRTEAF

V: TRBV6-1
size: -
length: 13
J: TRBJ1-4
CDR3: ASSEDDIGSEKLF

V: TRBV10-3
size: -
length: 13
J: TRBJ1-3
CDR3: AISEGPSSGNTIY

V: TRBV6-6
size: few
length: 12
J: TRBJ1-1
CDR3: ASGIPGRNTEAF

V: TRBV5-6
size: -
length: 12
J: TRBJ1-6
CDR3: ASSSTGGNSPLH

V: TRBV6-1
size: -
length: 15
J: TRBJ1-2
CDR3: ASSENLSGQAGYGYT

V: TRBV9
size: -
length: 12
J: TRBJ1-3
CDR3: ASSDRSSGNTIY

V: TRBV5-4
size: -
length: 11
J: TRBJ2-1
CDR3: ASSVDLYNEQF

V: TRBV18
size: -
length: 12
J: TRBJ1-1
CDR3: ASSLFRGDTEAF

V: TRBV6-5
size: -
length: 13
J: TRBJ1-1
CDR3: ASRPPGGLNTEAF

V: TRBV7-9
size: -
length: 12
J: TRBJ2-7
CDR3: ASTMSPPGYEQY